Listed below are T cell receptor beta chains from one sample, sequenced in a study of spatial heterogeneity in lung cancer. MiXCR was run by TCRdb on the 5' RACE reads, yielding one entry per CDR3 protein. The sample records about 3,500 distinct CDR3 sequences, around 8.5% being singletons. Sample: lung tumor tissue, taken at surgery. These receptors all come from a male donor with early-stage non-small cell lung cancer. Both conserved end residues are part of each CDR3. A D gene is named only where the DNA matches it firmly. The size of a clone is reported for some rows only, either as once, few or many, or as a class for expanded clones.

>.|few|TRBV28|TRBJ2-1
TGTGCCAGCAGTTTACCGGGGGCTGTGTCCTACAATGAGCAGTTCTTC
CASSLPGAVSYNEQFF
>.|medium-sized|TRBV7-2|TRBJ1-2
TGTGCCAGCAGCTCCGGGCAACTAGGGGAGGCTTATGGCTACACCTTC
CASSSGQLGEAYGYTF
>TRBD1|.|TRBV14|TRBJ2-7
TGTGCCAGCAGCCCAGGGGGAAACGAGCAGTACTTC
CASSPGGNEQYF
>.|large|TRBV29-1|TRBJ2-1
TGCAGCGTTGAAGGGTTTACGTGGGCCTACAATGAGCAGTTCTTC
CSVEGFTWAYNEQFF
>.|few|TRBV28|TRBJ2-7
TGTGCCAGTACAAGAGGGGACTACGAGCAGTACTTC
CASTRGDYEQYF
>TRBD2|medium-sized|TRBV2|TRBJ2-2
TGTGCCAGCAGGCGGACTAGCGGGATCACCGGGGAGCTGTTTTTT
CASRRTSGITGELFF
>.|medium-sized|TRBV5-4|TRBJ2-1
TGTGCCAGCAGCTCAGGGCCCGTTAAGTTCTTC
CASSSGPVKFF
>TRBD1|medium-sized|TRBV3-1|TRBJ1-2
TGTGCCAGCAGCACCGGGACAGGGAGCTCGTTC
CASSTGTGSSF
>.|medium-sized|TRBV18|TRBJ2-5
TGTGCCAGCTCACCACCGAGGACCGAAGAGGGTTCAGAGACCCAGTACTTC
CASSPPRTEEGSETQYF
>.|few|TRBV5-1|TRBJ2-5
TGCGCCAGCAGCTTCGGCTCGACCCAGTACTTC
CASSFGSTQYF
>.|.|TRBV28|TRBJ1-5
TGTGCCAGCATCTCTACAGGGTCAAGGGCCCAGCATTTT
CASISTGSRAQHF
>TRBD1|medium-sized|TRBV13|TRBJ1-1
TGTGCCAGCAGCGAAGAGGGACAGGGGGGTGAAGCTTTCTTT
CASSEEGQGGEAFF
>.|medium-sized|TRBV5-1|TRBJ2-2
TGCGCCAGCAGCTTGGGAGCCGGACCCGGGGAGCTGTTTTTT
CASSLGAGPGELFF
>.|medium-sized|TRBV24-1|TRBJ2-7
TGTGCCACCAGTGACGCGACAAGTTCCTCCTACGAGCAGTACTTC
CATSDATSSSYEQYF
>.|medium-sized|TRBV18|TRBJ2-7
TGTGCCAGCTCAGTAGGGGCGAACTACGAGCAGTACTTC
CASSVGANYEQYF
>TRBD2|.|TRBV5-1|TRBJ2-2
TGCGCCAGCAGCGCCGCTAGCGGGGGCCTTAACACCGGGGAGCTGTTTTTT
CASSAASGGLNTGELFF
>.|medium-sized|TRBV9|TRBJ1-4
TGTGCCAGCAGCGAAACGGCAGGAGCGGCTAATGAAAAACTGTTTTTT
CASSETAGAANEKLFF
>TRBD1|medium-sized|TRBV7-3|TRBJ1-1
TGTGCCAGCAGCCTTTTAGGACAGGGGGACACTGAAGCTTTCTTT
CASSLLGQGDTEAFF
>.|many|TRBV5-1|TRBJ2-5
TGCGCCAGCAGCTTGGGCGTGTCCGGCGGGACGGAGACCCAGTACTTC
CASSLGVSGGTETQYF
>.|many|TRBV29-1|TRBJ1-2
TGCAGCGTTGATACCTGGGACGACTTAGCCTATGGCTACACCTTC
CSVDTWDDLAYGYTF
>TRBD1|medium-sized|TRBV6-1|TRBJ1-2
TGTGCCAGCAGTGCTCAGGGGGTCTATGGCTACACCTTC
CASSAQGVYGYTF
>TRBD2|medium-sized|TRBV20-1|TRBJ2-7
TGCAGTGCCCTCCCTATTGAGTGGCGGGAGGCGTACGAGCAGTACTTC
CSALPIEWREAYEQYF
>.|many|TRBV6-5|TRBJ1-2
TGTGCCAGCATTTCAGTTCAGGGAAGGTCTGGCTACACCTTC
CASISVQGRSGYTF
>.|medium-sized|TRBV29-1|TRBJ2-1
TGCAGCGTTGAAGAAGGAGCTGGAGAGCAGTTCTTC
CSVEEGAGEQFF
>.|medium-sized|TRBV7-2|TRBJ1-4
TGTGCCAGCAGCTTAGCACAGGGTTGGAATGAAAAACTGTTTTTT
CASSLAQGWNEKLFF
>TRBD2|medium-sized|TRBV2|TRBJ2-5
TGTGCCAGCAGGCCTGGAGACAGCGGGGGTGGAGAGACCCAGTACTTC
CASRPGDSGGGETQYF
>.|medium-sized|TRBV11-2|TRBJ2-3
TGTGCCAGCAGCCCCGGGACCTTTGTCTCTCCAGATACGCAGTATTTT
CASSPGTFVSPDTQYF
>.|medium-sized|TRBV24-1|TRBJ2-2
TGTGCCACCAGTGACCTGGCGCGGGACACCGGGGAGCTGTTTTTT
CATSDLARDTGELFF
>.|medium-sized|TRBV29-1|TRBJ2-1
TGCAGCGTTGAAGAGGGGCAGACCGTGGGGTTCTTC
CSVEEGQTVGFF
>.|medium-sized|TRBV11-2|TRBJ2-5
TGTGCCAGCAGCTTAGGGGCGCGGGAGACCCAGTACTTC
CASSLGARETQYF
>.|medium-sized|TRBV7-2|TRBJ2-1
TGTGCCAGCAGCTTAGTAAGCGGCTCCTACAATGAGCAGTTCTTC
CASSLVSGSYNEQFF
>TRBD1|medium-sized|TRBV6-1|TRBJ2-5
TGTGCCAGCAGTACAGGGGTTCGGACCCAGTACTTC
CASSTGVRTQYF
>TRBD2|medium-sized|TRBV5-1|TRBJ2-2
TGCGCCAGCAGCTTGGTAACTCCAGGGAGGGCGACCGGGGAGCTGTTTTTT
CASSLVTPGRATGELFF
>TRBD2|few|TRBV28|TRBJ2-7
TGTGCCAGCAGGACTAGCGGGAGGGCGATGGAGCAGTACTTC
CASRTSGRAMEQYF
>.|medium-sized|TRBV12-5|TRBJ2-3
TGTGCTAGTGGTTTGATGCCGGCAGATACGCAGTATTTT
CASGLMPADTQYF
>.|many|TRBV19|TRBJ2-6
TGTGCCAGTAGTATCATGGGAACGGCTGGGGCCAACGTCCTGACTTTC
CASSIMGTAGANVLTF
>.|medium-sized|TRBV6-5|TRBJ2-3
TGTGCCAGCAATTACGAACCAGGGGTTCTGAGCACAGATACGCAGTATTTT
CASNYEPGVLSTDTQYF
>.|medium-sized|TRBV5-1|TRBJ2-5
TGCGCCAGCAGCTTGGGTGGGGTCTTGGCGGAGACCCAGTACTTC
CASSLGGVLAETQYF
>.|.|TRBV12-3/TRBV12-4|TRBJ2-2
TGTGCCAGCGGAAACACCGGGGAGCTGTTTTTT
CASGNTGELFF
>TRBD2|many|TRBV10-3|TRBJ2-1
TGTGCCACCAAAGGTACTAGCGCGATCGATGAGCAGTTCTTC
CATKGTSAIDEQFF
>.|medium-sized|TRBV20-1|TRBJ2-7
TGCAGTGCTAGGAGGCGTGGAGAAAACTACGAGCAGTACTTC
CSARRRGENYEQYF
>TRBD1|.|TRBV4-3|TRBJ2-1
TGCGCCAGCAGCCAAGAAGGGAGAGGGGGCGATGAGCAGTTCTTC
CASSQEGRGGDEQFF